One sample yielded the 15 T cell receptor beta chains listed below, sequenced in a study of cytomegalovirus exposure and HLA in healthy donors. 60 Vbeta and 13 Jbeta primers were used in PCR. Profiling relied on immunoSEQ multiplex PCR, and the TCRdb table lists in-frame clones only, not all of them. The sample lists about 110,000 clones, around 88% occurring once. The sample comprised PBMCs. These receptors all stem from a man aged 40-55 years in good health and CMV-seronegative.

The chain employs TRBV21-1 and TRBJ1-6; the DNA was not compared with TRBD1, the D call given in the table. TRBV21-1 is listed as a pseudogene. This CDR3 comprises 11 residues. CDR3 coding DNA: TGTGCCAGGACAGGGAGTTCACCCCTCCACTTT. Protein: CARTGSSPLHF.

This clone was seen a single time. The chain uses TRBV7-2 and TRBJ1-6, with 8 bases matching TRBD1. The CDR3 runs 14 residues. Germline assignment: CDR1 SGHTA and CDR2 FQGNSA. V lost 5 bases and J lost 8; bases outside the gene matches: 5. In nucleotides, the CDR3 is TGTGCCAGCAGCCCGGGACAGGCATATTCACCCCTCCACTTT. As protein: CASSPGQAYSPLHF. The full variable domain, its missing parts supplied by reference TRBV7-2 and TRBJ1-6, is GAGVSQSPSNKVTEKGKDVELRCDPISGHTALYWYRQSLGQGLEFLIYFQGNSAPDKSGLPSDRFSAERTGGSVSTLTIQRTQQEDSAVYLCASSPGQAYSPLHFGNGTRLTVT.

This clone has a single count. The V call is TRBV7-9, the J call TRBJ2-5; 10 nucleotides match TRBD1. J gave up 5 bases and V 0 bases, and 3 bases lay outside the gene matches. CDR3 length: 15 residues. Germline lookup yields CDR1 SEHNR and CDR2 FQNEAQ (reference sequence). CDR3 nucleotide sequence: TGTGCCAGCAGCTTAGCGACAGGGGGCAGGGAGACCCAGTACTTC. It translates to CASSLATGGRETQYF. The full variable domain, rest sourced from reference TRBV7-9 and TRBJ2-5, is DTGVSQNPRHKITKRGQNVTFRCDPISEHNRLYWYRQTLGQGPEFLTYFQNEAQLEKSRLLSDRFSAERPKGSFSTLEIQRTEQGDSAMYLCASSLATGGRETQYFGPGTRLLVL.

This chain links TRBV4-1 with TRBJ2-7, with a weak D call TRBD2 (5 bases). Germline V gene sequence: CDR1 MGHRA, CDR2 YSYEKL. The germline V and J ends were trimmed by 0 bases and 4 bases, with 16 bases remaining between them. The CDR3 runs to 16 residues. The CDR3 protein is CASSQDSSGSVYEQYF. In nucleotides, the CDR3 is TGCGCCAGCAGCCAAGATTCGAGCGGCAGCGTGTACGAGCAGTACTTC.

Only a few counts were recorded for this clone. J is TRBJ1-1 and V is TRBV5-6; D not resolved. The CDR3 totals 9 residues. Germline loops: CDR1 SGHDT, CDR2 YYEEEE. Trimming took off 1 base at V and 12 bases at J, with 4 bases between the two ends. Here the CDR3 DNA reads TGTGCCAGCAGCTTGCACTCTTTCTTT. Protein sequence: CASSLHSFF.

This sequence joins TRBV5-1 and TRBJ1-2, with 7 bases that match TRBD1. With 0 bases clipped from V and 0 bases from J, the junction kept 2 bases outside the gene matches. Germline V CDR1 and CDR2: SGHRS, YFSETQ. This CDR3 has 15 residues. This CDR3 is CASSLGDRANYGYTF. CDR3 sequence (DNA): TGCGCCAGCAGCTTGGGGGACAGAGCTAACTATGGCTACACCTTC.

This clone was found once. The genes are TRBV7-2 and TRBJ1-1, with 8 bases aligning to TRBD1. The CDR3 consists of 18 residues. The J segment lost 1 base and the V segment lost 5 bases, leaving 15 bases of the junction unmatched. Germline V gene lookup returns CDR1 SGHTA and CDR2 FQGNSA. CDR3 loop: CASSPNPPNDRGNTEAFF. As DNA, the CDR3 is TGTGCCAGCAGCCCTAACCCACCAAATGACAGGGGGAACACTGAAGCTTTCTTT.

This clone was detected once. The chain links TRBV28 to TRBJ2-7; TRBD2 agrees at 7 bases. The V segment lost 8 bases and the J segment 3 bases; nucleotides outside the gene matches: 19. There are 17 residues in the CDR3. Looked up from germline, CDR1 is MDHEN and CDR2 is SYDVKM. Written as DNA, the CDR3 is TGTGCCAGCCGAATTACGAAGGGTACCGGGGGGTACTACGAGCAGTACTTC. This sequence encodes CASRITKGTGGYYEQYF.

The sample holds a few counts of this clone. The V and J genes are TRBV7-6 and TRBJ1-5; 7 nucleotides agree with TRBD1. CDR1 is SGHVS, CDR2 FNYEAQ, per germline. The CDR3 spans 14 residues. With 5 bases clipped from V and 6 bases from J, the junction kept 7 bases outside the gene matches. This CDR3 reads CASSLRGPGQPQHF. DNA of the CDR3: TGTGCCAGCAGCCTTAGGGGGCCCGGTCAGCCCCAGCATTTT.

This chain's CDR3 is CASSPPVLGGFYTEAFF. The CDR3 bases are TGTGCCAGCTCACCACCGGTGCTAGGGGGCTTTTACACTGAAGCTTTCTTT. The rearrangement links TRBV18 to TRBJ1-1; TRBD1 aligns across 7 bases. J was trimmed by 3 bases and V by 0 bases; bases with no gene match: 10. The CDR3 has 17 residues. CDR1 and CDR2 (germline): KGHSH, LQKENI.

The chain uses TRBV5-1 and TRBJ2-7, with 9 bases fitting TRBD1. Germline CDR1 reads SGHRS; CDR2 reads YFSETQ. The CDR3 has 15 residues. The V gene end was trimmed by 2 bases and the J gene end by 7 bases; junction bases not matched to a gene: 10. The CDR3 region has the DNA TGCGCCAGCAGCTTTGTGGGACAGGGAACTCGGGAGCAGTACTTC. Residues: CASSFVGQGTREQYF. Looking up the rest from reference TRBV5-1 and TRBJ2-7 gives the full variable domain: KAGVTQTPRYLIKTRGQQVTLSCSPISGHRSVSWYQQTPGQGLQFLFEYFSETQRNKGNFPGRFSGRQFSNSRSEMNVSTLELGDSALYLCASSFVGQGTREQYFGPGTRLTVT.

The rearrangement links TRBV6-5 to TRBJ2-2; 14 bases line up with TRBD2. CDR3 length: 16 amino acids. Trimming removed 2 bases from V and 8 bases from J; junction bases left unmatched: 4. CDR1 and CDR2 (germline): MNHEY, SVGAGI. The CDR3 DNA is TGTGCCAGCAGTTACGGACTAGCGGGGGGAGAGGGGGAGCTGTTTTTT. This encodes CASSYGLAGGEGELFF.

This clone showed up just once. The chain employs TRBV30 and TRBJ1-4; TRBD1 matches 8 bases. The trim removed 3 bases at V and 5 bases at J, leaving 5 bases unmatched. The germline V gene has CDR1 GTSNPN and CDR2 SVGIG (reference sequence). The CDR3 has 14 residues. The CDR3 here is CAWSRTGPNEKLFF. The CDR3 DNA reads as TGTGCCTGGAGCCGGACAGGGCCGAATGAAAAACTGTTTTTT. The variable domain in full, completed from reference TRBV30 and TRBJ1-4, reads SQTIHQWPATLVQPVGSPLSLECTVEGTSNPNLYWYRQAAGRGLQLLFYSVGIGQISSEVPQNLSASRPQDRQFILSSKKLLLSDSGFYLCAWSRTGPNEKLFFGSGTQLSVL.

CDR3 amino acids: CASTTPGGYGYTF. CDR3 DNA sequence: TGTGCCAGCACCACCCCGGGGGGCTATGGCTACACCTTC. The V gene is TRBV28, the J gene TRBJ1-2, with D perhaps matching TRBD1 (5 bases). Germline V gene data show CDR1 as MDHEN and CDR2 as SYDVKM. The CDR3 has 13 amino acids. Deletions cut 7 bases from V and 4 bases from J, with 13 bases between.

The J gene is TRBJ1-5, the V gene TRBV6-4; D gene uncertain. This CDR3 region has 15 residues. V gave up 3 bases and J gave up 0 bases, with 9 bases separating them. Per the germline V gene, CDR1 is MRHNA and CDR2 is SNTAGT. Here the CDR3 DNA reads TGTGCCAGCAGTGATTGTACAGATAGCAATCAGCCCCAGCATTTT. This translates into CASSDCTDSNQPQHF.